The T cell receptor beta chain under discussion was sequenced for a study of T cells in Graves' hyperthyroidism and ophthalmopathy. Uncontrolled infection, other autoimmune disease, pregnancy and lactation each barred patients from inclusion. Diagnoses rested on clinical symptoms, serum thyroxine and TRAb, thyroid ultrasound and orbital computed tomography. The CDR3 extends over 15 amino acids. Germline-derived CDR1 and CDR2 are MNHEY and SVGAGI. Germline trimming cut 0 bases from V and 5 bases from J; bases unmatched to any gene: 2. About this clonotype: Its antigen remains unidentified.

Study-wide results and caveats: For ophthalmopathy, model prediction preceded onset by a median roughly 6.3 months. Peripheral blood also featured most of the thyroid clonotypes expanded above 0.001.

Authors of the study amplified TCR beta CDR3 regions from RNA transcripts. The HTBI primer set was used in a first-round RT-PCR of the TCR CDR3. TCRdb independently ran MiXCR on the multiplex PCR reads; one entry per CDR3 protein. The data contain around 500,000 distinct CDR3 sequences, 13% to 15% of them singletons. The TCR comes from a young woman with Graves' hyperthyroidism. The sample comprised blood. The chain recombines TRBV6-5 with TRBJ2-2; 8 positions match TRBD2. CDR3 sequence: CASSYSLAGTGELFF. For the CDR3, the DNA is TGTGCCAGCAGTTACTCGCTAGCGGGTACCGGGGAGCTGTTTTTT.